A selection of T cell receptor beta chains follows, all from one sample in a study of T cells in Graves' hyperthyroidism and ophthalmopathy. TCRdb passed the multiplex PCR reads through MiXCR, listing each CDR3 protein once. The table includes around 520,000 distinct CDR3 sequences, 14% detected once. Source material: blood. The origin of the receptors is a woman aged 40 to 50 with Graves' hyperthyroidism. Each CDR3 is given with its conserved first and last residue. A D gene is named only where the DNA matches it firmly. Size values are once, few and many counts, or a class for expanded clones, and some rows have none.

d_call,cdr3_length,clone_size,v_call,j_call,cdr3_nt,cdr3_aa
TRBD1,15,many,TRBV3-1,TRBJ1-6,TGTGCCAGCAGCCAGGGACAGGGTGTAGGTTCACCCCTCCACTTT,CASSQGQGVGSPLHF
TRBD2,15,NA,TRBV6-1,TRBJ2-3,TGTGCCAGCAGGAGGGGACTAGCGGGTACAGATACGCAGTATTTT,CASRRGLAGTDTQYF
TRBD2,18,NA,TRBV9,TRBJ2-2,TGTGCCAGCAGCGTAGCCAATAGCGGGAGTGTTGGCGCCGGGGAGCTGTTTTTT,CASSVANSGSVGAGELFF
NA,14,many,TRBV5-1,TRBJ2-1,TGCGCCAGCACCATCGGACCAAGTAGCGATGAGCAGTTCTTC,CASTIGPSSDEQFF
NA,16,many,TRBV7-2,TRBJ2-5,TGTGCCAGCAGCAAACCCTCCGGGACACTGGGAGAGACCCAGTACTTC,CASSKPSGTLGETQYF
TRBD1,15,many,TRBV27,TRBJ2-5,TGTGCCAGCAGACCAGGGACAGGGAGTGAAGAGACCCAGTACTTC,CASRPGTGSEETQYF
TRBD2,18,NA,TRBV20-1,TRBJ2-2,TGCAGTGCTAGAGCAACTAAGGGACTAGCGGGAGTAGCCGGGGAGCTGTTTTTT,CSARATKGLAGVAGELFF
TRBD2,14,many,TRBV3-1,TRBJ2-7,TGTGCCAGCAGCCTAACTAGCGGGGCTCTTGAGCAGTACTTC,CASSLTSGALEQYF
TRBD2,18,many,TRBV5-1,TRBJ2-7,TGCGCCAGCAGCTCCGGGACACTCGGACTAGCGGGGGTCGGGAGGCAGTACTTC,CASSSGTLGLAGVGRQYF
TRBD2,14,NA,TRBV10-3,TRBJ2-7,TGTGCCATCAGGGGACTAGCGGGAGACTACGAGCAGTACTTC,CAIRGLAGDYEQYF
NA,12,NA,TRBV29-1,TRBJ1-1,TGCGGCGTGGGACATTTGAACACTGAAGCTTTCTTT,CGVGHLNTEAFF
TRBD1,13,NA,TRBV20-1,TRBJ1-2,TGCAGTGCTTGGGACAGACGGGAATCAGGCTACACCTTC,CSAWDRRESGYTF
TRBD2,15,NA,TRBV3-1,TRBJ2-7,TGTGCCAGCAGCCAAAGGACTAGCGGGACCCACGAGCAGTACTTC,CASSQRTSGTHEQYF
NA,13,NA,TRBV20-1,TRBJ1-1,TGCAGTGGTTCCGGACCGATGAACACTGAAGCTTCCTTT,CSGSGPMNTEASF
NA,15,few,TRBV12-3/TRBV12-4,TRBJ2-7,TGTGCCAGCAGTTTAACGCTTGGAACAGAATACGAGCAGTACTTC,CASSLTLGTEYEQYF
NA,15,NA,TRBV27,TRBJ1-1,TGTGCCAGCAGTTTGACAGGTGGGGTGAACACTGAAGCTTTCTTT,CASSLTGGVNTEAFF
NA,14,many,TRBV12-3/TRBV12-4,TRBJ2-2,TGTGCCAGCAGTGCGGGTGGGATTTTCGGGGAGCTGTTTTTT,CASSAGGIFGELFF
NA,16,many,TRBV4-2,TRBJ2-3,TGTGCCAGCAGCGGCCGGGCGGACCCTAGCACAGATACGCAGTATTTT,CASSGRADPSTDTQYF
TRBD2,14,many,TRBV20-1,TRBJ2-1,TGCAGTGCTAGAGGACTAGCGGGCTACAATGAGCAGTTCTTC,CSARGLAGYNEQFF
TRBD2,14,NA,TRBV28,TRBJ2-1,TGTGCCAGCAGGGGACTAGCGGGCCCCAATGAGCAGTTCTTC,CASRGLAGPNEQFF